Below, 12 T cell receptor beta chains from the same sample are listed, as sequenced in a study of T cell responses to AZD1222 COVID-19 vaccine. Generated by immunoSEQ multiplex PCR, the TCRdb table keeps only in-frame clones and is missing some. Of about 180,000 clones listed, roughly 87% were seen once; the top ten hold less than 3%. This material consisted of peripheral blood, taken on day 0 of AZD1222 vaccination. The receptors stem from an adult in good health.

The CDR3 loop reads CASSLRSLAPNTGELFF. CDR3 DNA: TGTGCCAGCAGCTTACGGAGTCTAGCGCCGAACACCGGGGAGCTGTTTTTT. The chain is built from TRBV7-6 and TRBJ2-2; possibly TRBD2 for D (6 bases). The CDR3 is made up of 17 amino acids. Trimming took 2 bases from V and 0 from J, leaving 13 bases between them. Per the germline V gene, CDR1 is SGHVS and CDR2 is FNYEAQ.

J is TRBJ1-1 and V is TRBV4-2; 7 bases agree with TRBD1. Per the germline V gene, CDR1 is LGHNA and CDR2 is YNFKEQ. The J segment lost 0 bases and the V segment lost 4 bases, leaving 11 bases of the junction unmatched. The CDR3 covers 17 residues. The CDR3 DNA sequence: TGTGCCAGCAGCCCTCCTGCAGGGGGAAGCATGAACACTGAAGCTTTCTTT. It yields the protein CASSPPAGGSMNTEAFF.

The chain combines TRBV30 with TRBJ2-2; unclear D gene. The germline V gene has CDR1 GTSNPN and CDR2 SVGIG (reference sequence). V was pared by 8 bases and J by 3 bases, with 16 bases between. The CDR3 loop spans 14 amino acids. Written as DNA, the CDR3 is TGTGCCGGCGACCCGACCGCATACACCGGGGAGCTGTTTTTT. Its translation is CAGDPTAYTGELFF.

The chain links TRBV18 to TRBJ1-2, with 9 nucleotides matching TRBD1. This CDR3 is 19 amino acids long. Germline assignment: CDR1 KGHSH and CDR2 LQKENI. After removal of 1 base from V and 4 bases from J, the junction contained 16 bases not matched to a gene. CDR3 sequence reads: CASSPLRVGQGRPSYGYTF. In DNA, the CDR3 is TGTGCCAGCTCACCACTTAGGGTGGGACAGGGCAGACCCTCCTATGGCTACACCTTC.

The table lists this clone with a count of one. The CDR3 region has the DNA TGTGCCAGCAGCTTAAGGAGCGGTACCGAGCAGTTCTTC. Translation: CASSLRSGTEQFF. The chain recombines TRBV7-2 with TRBJ2-1; a weak D match, TRBD2 (5 bases). Trimming cost V 2 bases and J 10 bases, with 12 bases left between them. The CDR3 sequence is 13 residues long. The germline gives CDR1 SGHTA, CDR2 FQGNSA.

CDR3 loop: CASSTLAKSLYNEQFF. DNA for the CDR3: TGTGCCAGCAGTACACTAGCCAAATCACTGTACAATGAGCAGTTCTTC. The rearrangement joins TRBV28 to TRBJ2-1, with D possibly matching TRBD2 (6 bases). Germline V lookup: CDR1 MDHEN, CDR2 SYDVKM. Trimming took off 5 bases at V and 4 bases at J, with 18 bases between the two ends. This CDR3 is built from 16 residues.

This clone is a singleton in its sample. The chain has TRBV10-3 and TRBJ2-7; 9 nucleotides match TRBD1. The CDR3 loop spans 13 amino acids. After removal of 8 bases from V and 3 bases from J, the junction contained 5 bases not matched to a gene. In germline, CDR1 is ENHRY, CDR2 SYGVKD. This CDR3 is CAIFSTGGYEQYF. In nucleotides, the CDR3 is TGTGCCATCTTTTCGACAGGGGGCTACGAGCAGTACTTC.

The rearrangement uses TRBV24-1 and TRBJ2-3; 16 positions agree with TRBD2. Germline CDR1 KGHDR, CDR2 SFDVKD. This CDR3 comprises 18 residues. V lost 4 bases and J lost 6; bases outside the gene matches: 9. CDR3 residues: CATSDPGTSGRAGDTQYF. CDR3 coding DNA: TGTGCCACCAGTGACCCCGGGACTAGCGGGAGGGCCGGGGATACGCAGTATTTT.

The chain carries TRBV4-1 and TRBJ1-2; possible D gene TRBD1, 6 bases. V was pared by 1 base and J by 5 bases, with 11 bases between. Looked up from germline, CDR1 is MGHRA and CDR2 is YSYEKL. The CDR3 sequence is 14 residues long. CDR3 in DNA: TGCGCCAGCAGCCAAGCGACCCAGGGGTATGGCTACACCTTC. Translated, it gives CASSQATQGYGYTF.

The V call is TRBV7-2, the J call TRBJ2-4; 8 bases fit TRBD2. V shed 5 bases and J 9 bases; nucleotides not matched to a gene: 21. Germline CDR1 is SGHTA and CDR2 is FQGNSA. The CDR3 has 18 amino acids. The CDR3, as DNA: TGTGCCAGCAGCCATGCCCGGAGCGGGAGAGGGAGAAGGGGCATTCAGTACTTC. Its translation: CASSHARSGRGRRGIQYF.

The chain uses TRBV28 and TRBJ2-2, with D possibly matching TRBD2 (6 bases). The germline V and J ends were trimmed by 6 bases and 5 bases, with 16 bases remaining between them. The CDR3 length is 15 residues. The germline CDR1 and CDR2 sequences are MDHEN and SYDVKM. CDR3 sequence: CASRPFMRGTGELFF. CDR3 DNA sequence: TGTGCCAGCAGGCCCTTCATGCGGGGAACCGGGGAGCTGTTTTTT.

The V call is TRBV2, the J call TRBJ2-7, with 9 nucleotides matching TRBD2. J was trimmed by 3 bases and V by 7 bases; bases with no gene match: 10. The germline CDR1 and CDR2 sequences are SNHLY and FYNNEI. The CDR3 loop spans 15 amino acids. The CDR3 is CASIGLAIKSYEQYF. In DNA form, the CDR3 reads TGTGCCAGCATCGGACTAGCGATTAAGAGCTACGAGCAGTACTTC.